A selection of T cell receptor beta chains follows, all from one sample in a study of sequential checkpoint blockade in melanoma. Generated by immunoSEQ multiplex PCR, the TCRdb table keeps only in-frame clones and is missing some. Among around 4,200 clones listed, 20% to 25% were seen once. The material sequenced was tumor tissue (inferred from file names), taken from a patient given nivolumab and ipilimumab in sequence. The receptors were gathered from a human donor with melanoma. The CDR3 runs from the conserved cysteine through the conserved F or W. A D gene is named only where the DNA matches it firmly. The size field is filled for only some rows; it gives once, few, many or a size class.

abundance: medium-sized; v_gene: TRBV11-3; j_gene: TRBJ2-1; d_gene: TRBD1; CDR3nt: TGTGCCAGCAGCCCTGGGACAGTGAGCTCCTACAATGAGCAGTTCTTC; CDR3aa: CASSPGTVSSYNEQFF
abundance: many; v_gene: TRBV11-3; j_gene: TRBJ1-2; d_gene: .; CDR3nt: TGTGCCAGCAGCCTCCGAGCGGGCGGGTCGTCCCATGGCTACACCTTC; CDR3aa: CASSLRAGGSSHGYTF
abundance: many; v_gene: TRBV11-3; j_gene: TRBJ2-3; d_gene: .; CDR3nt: TGTGCCAGCAGCAGGTCAGGGGAGGCGACAGATACGCAGTATTTT; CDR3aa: CASSRSGEATDTQYF
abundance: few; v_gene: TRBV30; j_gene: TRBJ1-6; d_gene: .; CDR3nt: TGTGCCTTAGCACAGGGTTTACGATCACCCCTCCACTTT; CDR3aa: CALAQGLRSPLHF
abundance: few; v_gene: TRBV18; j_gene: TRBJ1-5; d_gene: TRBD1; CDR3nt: TGTGCCAGCTCATCTCAGGGACAGGGGGCAGGGCAGCCCCAGCATTTT; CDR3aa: CASSSQGQGAGQPQHF
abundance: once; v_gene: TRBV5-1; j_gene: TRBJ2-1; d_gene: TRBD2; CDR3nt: TGCGCCAGCAGTTCACCTAGCGGGGGGGCCCCCTCCTACAATGAGCAGTTCTTC; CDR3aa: CASSSPSGGAPSYNEQFF
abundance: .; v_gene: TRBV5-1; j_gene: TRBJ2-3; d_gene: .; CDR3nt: TGCGCCAGCAGCTTAGGAGGGGGGGCACACGATACGCAGTATTTT; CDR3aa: CASSLGGGAHDTQYF
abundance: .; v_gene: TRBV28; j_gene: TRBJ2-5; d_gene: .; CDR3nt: TGTGCCACCACTCCCCGGGGTGCGGGTGGACAAGAGACCCAGTACTTC; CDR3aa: CATTPRGAGGQETQYF
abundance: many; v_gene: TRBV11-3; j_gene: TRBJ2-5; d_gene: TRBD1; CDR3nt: TGTGCCAGCAGCTTAGGATGGAGTCAGGGGGCCGGAGAGACCCAGTACTTC; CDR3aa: CASSLGWSQGAGETQYF
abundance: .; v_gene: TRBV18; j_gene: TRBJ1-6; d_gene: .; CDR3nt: TGTGCCAGCTCAACCGGTGGTGAACGGACCAATTCACCCCTCCACTTT; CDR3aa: CASSTGGERTNSPLHF
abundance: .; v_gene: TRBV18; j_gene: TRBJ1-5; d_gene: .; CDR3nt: TGTGCCAGCTCACCCGGGCCTCGCGATCAGCCCCAGCATTTT; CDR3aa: CASSPGPRDQPQHF
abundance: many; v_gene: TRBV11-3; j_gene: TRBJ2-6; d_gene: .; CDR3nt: TGTGCCAGCAGCTTGAGAATGACAGGAGTGGGCGGGGCCAACGTCCTGACTTTC; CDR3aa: CASSLRMTGVGGANVLTF
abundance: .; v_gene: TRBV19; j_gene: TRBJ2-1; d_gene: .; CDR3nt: TGTGCCAGTCAAGGTGGGACCTCGTACAATGAGCAGTTCTTC; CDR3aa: CASQGGTSYNEQFF
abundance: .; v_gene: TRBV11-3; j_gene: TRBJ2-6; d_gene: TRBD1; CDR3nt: TGTGCCAGCCGTCGGGACAGGGGGGCTGGGGCCAACGTCCTGACTTTC; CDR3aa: CASRRDRGAGANVLTF
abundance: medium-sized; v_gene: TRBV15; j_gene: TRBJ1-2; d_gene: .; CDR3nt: TGTGCCACCAGCAGAGAAAAGGGTGGATATGGCTACACCTTC; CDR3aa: CATSREKGGYGYTF
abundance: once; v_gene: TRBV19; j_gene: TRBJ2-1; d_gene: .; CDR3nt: TGTGCCAGTAGTATACGAGCGGGCAACTCCTACAATGAGCAGTTCTTC; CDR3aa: CASSIRAGNSYNEQFF
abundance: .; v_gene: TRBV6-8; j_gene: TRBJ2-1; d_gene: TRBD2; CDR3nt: TGTGCCAGCAGTGACAGCACTAGCGGGGATTACAATGAGCAGTTCTTC; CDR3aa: CASSDSTSGDYNEQFF
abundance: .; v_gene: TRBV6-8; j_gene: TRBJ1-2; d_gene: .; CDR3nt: TGTGCCATCAGGAAACTCACAGGCGACTATGGCTACACCTTC; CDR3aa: CAIRKLTGDYGYTF
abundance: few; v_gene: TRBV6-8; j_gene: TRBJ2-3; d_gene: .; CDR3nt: TGTGCCAGCACCCCACAGGTGTATGGAGATACGCAGTATTTT; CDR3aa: CASTPQVYGDTQYF
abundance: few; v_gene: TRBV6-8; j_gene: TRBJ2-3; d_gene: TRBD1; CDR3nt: TGTGCCAGCAGCCTCACCCCGGACAGGGTAGCAGATACGCAGTATTTT; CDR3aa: CASSLTPDRVADTQYF
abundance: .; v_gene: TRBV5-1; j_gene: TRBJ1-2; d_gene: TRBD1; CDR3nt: TGCGCCAGCGGATCCGGGACAGGGAGCTATGGCTACACCTTC; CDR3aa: CASGSGTGSYGYTF
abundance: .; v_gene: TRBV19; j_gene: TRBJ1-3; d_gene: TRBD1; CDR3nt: TGTGCCAGCCGGGGACAGGGGTTCCCTGGAAACACCATATATTTT; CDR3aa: CASRGQGFPGNTIYF
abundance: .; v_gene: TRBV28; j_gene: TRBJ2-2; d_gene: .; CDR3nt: TGTGCCAGCAGTCCTTGGGACGGAACTTCGAACACCGGGGAGCTGTTTTTT; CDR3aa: CASSPWDGTSNTGELFF
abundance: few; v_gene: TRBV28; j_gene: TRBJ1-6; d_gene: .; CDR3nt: TGTGCCAGCAGTTTGACAGGTGAAAATTCACCCCTCCACTTT; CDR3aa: CASSLTGENSPLHF
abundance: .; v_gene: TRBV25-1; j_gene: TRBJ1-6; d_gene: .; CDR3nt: TGTGCCAGCAGTGCGGCAGAGAATTCACCCCTCCACTTT; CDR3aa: CASSAAENSPLHF
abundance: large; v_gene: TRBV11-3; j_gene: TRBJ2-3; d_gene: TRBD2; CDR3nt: TGTGCCAGCGCCCGACTAGCGGGGGGCACAGATACGCAGTATTTT; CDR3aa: CASARLAGGTDTQYF
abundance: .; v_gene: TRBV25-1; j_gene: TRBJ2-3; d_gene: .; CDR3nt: TGTGCCAGCAGTGAATCGGGCAGGGTTTTATCCACAGATACGCAGTATTTT; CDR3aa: CASSESGRVLSTDTQYF
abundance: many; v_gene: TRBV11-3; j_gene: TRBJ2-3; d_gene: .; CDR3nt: TGTGCCAGCAGCTTTTCAGGGGCTGGGGATACGCAGTATTTT; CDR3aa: CASSFSGAGDTQYF
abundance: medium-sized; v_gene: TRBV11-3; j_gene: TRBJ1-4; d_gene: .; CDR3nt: TGTGCCAGCAGCCCGGGAGGGGGGAGGTCTAATGAAAAACTGTTTTTT; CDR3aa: CASSPGGGRSNEKLFF
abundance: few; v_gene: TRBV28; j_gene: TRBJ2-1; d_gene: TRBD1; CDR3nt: TGTGCCAGCAGTTTGGGGACAGCCAATGAGCAGTTCTTC; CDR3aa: CASSLGTANEQFF
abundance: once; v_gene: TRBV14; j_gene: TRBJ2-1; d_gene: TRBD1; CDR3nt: TGTGCCAGCAGTCCTACAGGGGCACTCTACAATGAGCAGTTCTTC; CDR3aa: CASSPTGALYNEQFF
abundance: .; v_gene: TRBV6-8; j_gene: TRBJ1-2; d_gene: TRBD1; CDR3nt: TGTGCCACAGAGAAAGGGGGCCATGGCTACACCTTC; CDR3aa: CATEKGGHGYTF
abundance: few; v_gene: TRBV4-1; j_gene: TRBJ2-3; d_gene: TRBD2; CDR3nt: TGCGCCAGCAGCATAGCGGGGGGCTCGGATACGCAGTATTTT; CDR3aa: CASSIAGGSDTQYF
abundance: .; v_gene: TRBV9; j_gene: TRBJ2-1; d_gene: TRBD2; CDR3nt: TGTGCCAGCAGCATATTAGCGGGGGGTTGGAATGAGCAGTTCTTC; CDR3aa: CASSILAGGWNEQFF
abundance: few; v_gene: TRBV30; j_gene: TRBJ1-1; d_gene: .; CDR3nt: TGTGCCTGGAGTGTACACGAGGGTTGGGACACTGAAGCTTTCTTT; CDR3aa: CAWSVHEGWDTEAFF
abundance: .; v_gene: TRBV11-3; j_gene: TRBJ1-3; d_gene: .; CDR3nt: TGTGCCAGCAGCTTCGATGGACGGACGAGCTCTGGAAACACCATATATTTT; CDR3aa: CASSFDGRTSSGNTIYF
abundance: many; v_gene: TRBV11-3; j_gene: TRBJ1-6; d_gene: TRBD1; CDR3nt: TGTGCCAGCACCACGGGACAGTATAATTCACCCCTCCACTTT; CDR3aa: CASTTGQYNSPLHF
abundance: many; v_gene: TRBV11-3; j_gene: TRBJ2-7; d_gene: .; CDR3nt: TGTGCCAGCAGCCTAACACTTGGAGGGGAGTGGTCCTACGAGCAGTACTTC; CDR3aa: CASSLTLGGEWSYEQYF
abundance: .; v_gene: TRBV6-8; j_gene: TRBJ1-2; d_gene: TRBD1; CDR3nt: TGTGCCATCAGTCAGACCGACAGGGCGGCCCACTATGGCTACACCTTC; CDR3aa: CAISQTDRAAHYGYTF
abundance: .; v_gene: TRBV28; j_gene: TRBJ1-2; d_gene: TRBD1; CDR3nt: TGTGCCAGCAGTTTGCCGTCAGGGGGAATCTATGGCTACACCTTC; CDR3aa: CASSLPSGGIYGYTF
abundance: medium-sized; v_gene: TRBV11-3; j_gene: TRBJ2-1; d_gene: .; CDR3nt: TGTGCCAGCAGCGTCGACAGCTCCTACAATGAGCAGTTCTTC; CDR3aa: CASSVDSSYNEQFF
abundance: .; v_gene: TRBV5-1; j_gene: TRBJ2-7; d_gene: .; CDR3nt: TGCGCCAGCAGCTTGTTAGGGCCGTGGTACGAGCAGTACTTC; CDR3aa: CASSLLGPWYEQYF
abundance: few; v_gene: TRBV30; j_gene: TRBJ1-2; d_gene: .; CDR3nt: TGTGCCTGGAGCGATATGACAATGAACTATGGCTACACCTTC; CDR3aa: CAWSDMTMNYGYTF
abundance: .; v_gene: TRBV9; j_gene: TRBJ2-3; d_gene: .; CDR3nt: TGTGCCAGCAGCGTAGGTGGCAGTCCAGATACGCAGTATTTT; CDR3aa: CASSVGGSPDTQYF
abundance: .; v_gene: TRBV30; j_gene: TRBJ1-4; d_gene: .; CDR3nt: TGTGCCTGGAGTCGGCCTAAGGAAAAACTGTTTTTT; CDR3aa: CAWSRPKEKLFF
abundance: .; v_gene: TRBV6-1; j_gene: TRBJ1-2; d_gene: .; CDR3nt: TGTGCCAGCAGTGAAGCGGTTACCCTCTATGGCTACACCTTC; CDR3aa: CASSEAVTLYGYTF
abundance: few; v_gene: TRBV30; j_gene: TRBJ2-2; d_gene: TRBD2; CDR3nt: TGTGCCTGGAGAGCGGGGGGCCTCCGAGGTGCCGGGGAGCTGTTTTTT; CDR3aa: CAWRAGGLRGAGELFF
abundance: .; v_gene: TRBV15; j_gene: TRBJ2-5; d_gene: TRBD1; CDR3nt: TGTGCCACCAGCAAACCGGGACAGGGGGAAGAGACCCAGTACTTC; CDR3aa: CATSKPGQGEETQYF
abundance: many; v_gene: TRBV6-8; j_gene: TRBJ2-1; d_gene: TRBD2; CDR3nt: TGTGCCAGCACCCCTCTTGGGGGAGCGGGGGGCTACAATGAGCAGTTCTTC; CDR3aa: CASTPLGGAGGYNEQFF